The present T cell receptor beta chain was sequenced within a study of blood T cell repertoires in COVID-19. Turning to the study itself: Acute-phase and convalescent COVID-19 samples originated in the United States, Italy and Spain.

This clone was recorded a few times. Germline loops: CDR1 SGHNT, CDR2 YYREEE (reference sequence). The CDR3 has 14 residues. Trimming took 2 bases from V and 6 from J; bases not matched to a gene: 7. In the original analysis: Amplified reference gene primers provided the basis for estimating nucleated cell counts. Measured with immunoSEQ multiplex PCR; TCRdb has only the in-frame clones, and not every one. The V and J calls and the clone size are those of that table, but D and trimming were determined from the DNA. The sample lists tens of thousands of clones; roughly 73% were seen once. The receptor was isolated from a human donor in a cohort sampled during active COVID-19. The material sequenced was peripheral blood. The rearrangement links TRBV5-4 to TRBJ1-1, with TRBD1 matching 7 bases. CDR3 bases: TGTGCCAGCAGCTTAACAGGGGATGTCGCTGAAGCTTTCTTT. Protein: CASSLTGDVAEAFF. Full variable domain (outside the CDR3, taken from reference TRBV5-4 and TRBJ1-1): ETGVTQSPTHLIKTRGQQVTLRCSSQSGHNTVSWYQQALGQGPQFIFQYYREEENGRGNFPPRFSGLQFPNYSSELNVNALELDDSALYLCASSLTGDVAEAFFGQGTRLTVV.